The rows below give T cell receptor beta chains drawn from one sample of a study of Graves' ophthalmopathy and Graves' hyperthyroidism. TCRdb called the multiplex PCR reads again in MiXCR, with one record for every CDR3 protein. The repertoire has 1 million to 1.3 million distinct CDR3 sequences, approximately 35% of them found once; the top ten carry around 10%. The source material was peripheral blood or thyroid tissue (not recorded which). These receptors were taken from an adult man with Graves' hyperthyroidism. CDR3s include the opening cysteine and the closing phenylalanine or tryptophan. Fields, in order: J gene, clone size, D gene, V gene, CDR3 DNA, CDR3 protein. D genes are given only for firm matches. Not all rows give a size; the values are once, few, many and, for expanded clones, a class.

TRBJ2-2 | - | - | TRBV6-1 | TGTGCCAGCAGCACAGGTCGGGGCACCGGGGAGCTGTTTTTT | CASSTGRGTGELFF
TRBJ1-2 | - | - | TRBV20-1 | TGCAGTGCTAGAGGGTTAGGGAGGGTTGACTATGGCTACACCTTC | CSARGLGRVDYGYTF
TRBJ1-2 | - | - | TRBV13 | TGTGCCAGCAGCCAATTGCGGGCCGACGGCTACACCTTC | CASSQLRADGYTF
TRBJ1-2 | - | - | TRBV7-8 | TGTGCCAGCAGCTTAGGAGTCAGGGGTCCGACCTATGGCTACACCTTC | CASSLGVRGPTYGYTF
TRBJ1-5 | many | - | TRBV7-8 | TGTGCCAGCAGCTTAGGGCCCGGTCAGCCCCAGCATTTT | CASSLGPGQPQHF
TRBJ1-1 | - | - | TRBV7-2 | TGTGCCAGCAGTATCCAACCGGGAAGTATGAACACTGAAGCTTTCTTT | CASSIQPGSMNTEAFF
TRBJ2-2 | many | TRBD1 | TRBV10-3 | TGTGCCATCAGTGAGCCTAGACAGGGGTCCGGGGAGCTGTTTTTT | CAISEPRQGSGELFF
TRBJ1-1 | few | - | TRBV6-5 | TGTGCCAGCCTCGCAGGAGATTGGAACACTGAAGCTTTCTTT | CASLAGDWNTEAFF
TRBJ1-4 | - | TRBD1 | TRBV15 | TGTGCCACCAGCAGAGATCCGTCAGGGGGCGAAAAACTGTTTTTT | CATSRDPSGGEKLFF
TRBJ1-4 | few | - | TRBV10-3 | TGTGCCATCAGTGAGACCGGGGTGGCAGATAATGAAAAACTGTTTTTT | CAISETGVADNEKLFF
TRBJ2-2 | few | - | TRBV7-2 | TGTGCCAGCAGCTTTCAGGCACTTTCTAACACCGGGGAGCTGTTTTTT | CASSFQALSNTGELFF
TRBJ2-5 | many | TRBD1 | TRBV7-2 | TGTGCCAGCAGCACCAAGGACAGGGTGAGGGAGACCCAGTACTTC | CASSTKDRVRETQYF
TRBJ1-1 | many | TRBD1 | TRBV5-1 | TGCGCCAGCACCTCGACAGGGGGGAACACTGAAGCTTTCTTT | CASTSTGGNTEAFF
TRBJ1-1 | many | - | TRBV5-1 | TGCGCCAGCAGCTTGACCTCGAACACTGAAGCTTTCTTT | CASSLTSNTEAFF
TRBJ1-1 | many | - | TRBV6-5 | TGTGCCAGCAGGCGTACGAACACTGAAGCTTTCTTT | CASRRTNTEAFF
TRBJ1-1 | few | - | TRBV29-1 | TGCAGCGTTGATTCGGGAGTGGGCCGAGCTTTCTTT | CSVDSGVGRAFF
TRBJ1-1 | - | - | TRBV5-6 | TGTGCCAGCAGCCCATGGACGGGTTTGGACACTGAAGCTTTCTTT | CASSPWTGLDTEAFF
TRBJ2-7 | few | - | TRBV29-1 | TGCAGCGTTGGGGGGGCAGGGACCTACGAGCAGTACTTC | CSVGGAGTYEQYF
TRBJ2-5 | - | - | TRBV29-1 | TGCAGCGTTGTCCCCGGGGAAGGGACCCAGTACTTC | CSVVPGEGTQYF
TRBJ2-7 | few | TRBD1 | TRBV12-3/TRBV12-4 | TGTGCCAGCAGTTTAGCCGTGACAGGGAAGTCCTACGAGCAGTACTTC | CASSLAVTGKSYEQYF
TRBJ1-2 | - | - | TRBV10-2 | TGCGCCAGCAGTGAGTGGCTAAGTAACTACGGCTACACCTTC | CASSEWLSNYGYTF
TRBJ1-4 | - | - | TRBV20-1 | TGCAGTGCTAGAGATTTGTTGTCAACACGACGGGAAAAACTGTTTTTT | CSARDLLSTRREKLFF
TRBJ2-7 | many | TRBD1 | TRBV5-1 | TGCGCCAGCAGCTGGGGACAGATGGGCTACGAGCAGTACTTC | CASSWGQMGYEQYF
TRBJ1-1 | many | - | TRBV6-5 | TGTGCCAGCAGCCCGGACAGTCCCTTGTGGACTGAAGCTTTCTTT | CASSPDSPLWTEAFF
TRBJ2-7 | many | - | TRBV2 | TGTGCCAGCGGGAGCGGAGCTTCCTACGAGCAGTACTTC | CASGSGASYEQYF
TRBJ2-5 | many | - | TRBV9 | TGTGCCAGCAGCGAGTGGGGGTCTGGAGGCCGGGAGACCCAGTACTTC | CASSEWGSGGRETQYF
TRBJ1-2 | once | - | TRBV12-3/TRBV12-4 | TGTGCCAGCAGTTTCCGGCAGAGCGAATCTCACACCTTC | CASSFRQSESHTF
TRBJ1-2 | many | - | TRBV19 | TGTGCCAGTAGTGCCGCGGGATTAGCTAACTATGGCTACACCTTC | CASSAAGLANYGYTF
TRBJ2-5 | - | - | TRBV12-3/TRBV12-4 | TGTGCCAGCAGTCCCCAACCGGGGGCCGGGGAGACCCAGTACTTC | CASSPQPGAGETQYF
TRBJ2-7 | - | - | TRBV20-1 | TGCAGTGCTAGAGTGCCAGAGGCTTACGAGCAGTACTTC | CSARVPEAYEQYF
TRBJ1-1 | - | - | TRBV7-9 | TGTGCCAGCAGCTTAGCGGCAGGTTCACTGAACACTGAAGCTTTCTTT | CASSLAAGSLNTEAFF
TRBJ1-6 | few | TRBD1 | TRBV27 | TGTGCCAGCAGTTCATGGGACAGGCAAAATTCACCCCTCCACTTT | CASSSWDRQNSPLHF
TRBJ1-5 | - | - | TRBV7-8 | TGTGCCAGCAGTTCCCGGACAGACAGAATAGGACAGCCCCAGCATTTT | CASSSRTDRIGQPQHF
TRBJ2-5 | - | - | TRBV10-3 | TGTGCCATCGCAAAACAGCAAGAGACCCAGTACTTC | CAIAKQQETQYF
TRBJ2-3 | few | TRBD1 | TRBV15 | TGTGCCACCAGCGGAAAGACAGGGATCACAGATACGCAGTATTTT | CATSGKTGITDTQYF
TRBJ1-1 | - | - | TRBV7-9 | TGTGCCTGGGTAGACAGGCTAGACACTGAAGCTTTCTTT | CAWVDRLDTEAFF
TRBJ2-5 | many | - | TRBV9 | TGTGCCAGCAGTAATACGGGCCATGAGACCCAGTACTTC | CASSNTGHETQYF
TRBJ1-1 | many | TRBD1 | TRBV5-1 | TGCGCCAGCAGCCCCTCCCGACAGGGGTCGAACACTGAAGCTTTCTTT | CASSPSRQGSNTEAFF
TRBJ2-7 | many | TRBD2 | TRBV10-2 | TGCGCCACCATGGGCACTAGCGGGATTCACGAGCAGTACTTC | CATMGTSGIHEQYF
TRBJ2-7 | few | - | TRBV10-3 | TGTGCCATCAGTGGCAGCGGTTACGAGCAGTACTTC | CAISGSGYEQYF
TRBJ2-7 | many | - | TRBV7-8 | TGTGCCAGCAGCTTAGCGTCCTTTAGCGGCTACGAGCAGTACTTC | CASSLASFSGYEQYF
TRBJ2-2 | - | TRBD1 | TRBV7-7 | TGTGCTAGCAGCTTAGGGACAGCTTTCACCGGGGAGCTGTTTTTT | CASSLGTAFTGELFF